The clone carrying this TCR beta chain was seen many times. Germline CDR1 DFQATT, CDR2 SNEGSKA (reference sequence). Trimming removed 5 bases at V and 4 bases at J, with 14 bases between. CDR3 length: 13 amino acids. The team produced cDNA through 5'RACE using 10-nucleotide random UMIs. TCRdb used MiXCR to reprocess the 5' RACE reads, holding one entry per CDR3 protein. The repertoire holds under 45,000 distinct CDR3 sequences, with approximately 11% as singletons. This sample is drawn from a study of neurological immune-mediated disorders. Sequencing used PBMCs. This chain uses TRBV20-1 with TRBJ1-2, with unresolved D. This receptor was obtained from a female donor in good health. CDR3 sequence: CSASDSLGYGYTF. CDR3 coding DNA: TGCAGTGCTTCAGATAGCTTGGGCTATGGCTACACCTTC.